The clone carrying this TCR beta chain was picked up many times. What it recognizes is unknown. The length of the CDR3 is 14 residues. CDR1 is SQVTM, CDR2 ANQGSEA, per germline. The record originates from a study of CD8 T cells in ankylosing spondylitis. The TCR beta libraries were generated through quantitative 5'-RACE incorporating molecular barcodes. TCRdb fed the 5' RACE reads into MiXCR, producing one record per CDR3 protein. The sample yields 500,000 or so distinct CDR3 sequences, 5.3% seen once. Study-level points and caveats: There was a TCR beta motif, made of several highly homologous variants, that appeared characteristic of ankylosing spondylitis blood. Disease-linked clones proved CD8+ and comparatively uncommon in peripheral blood.

Sequencing was done on a sample of blood, either unsorted or a sorted T cell fraction (not recorded which). This chain joins TRBV29-1 and TRBJ2-1; TRBD2 matches 8 bases. This receptor was obtained from a male donor with ankylosing spondylitis. CDR3 in DNA: TGCGGAATTCGGGGGCTAGCGGGCGTCAATGAGCAGTTCTTC. Its protein is CGIRGLAGVNEQFF.